This TCR beta chain was captured by sequencing in a study of regulatory T cells in long-lasting Graves disease. As for time point: newly diagnosed GD, antithyroid drugs for less than 3 months. From PBMCs, RNA was extracted and then used to make the TCR library. The CDR3 length is 14 residues. Germline V gene sequence: CDR1 LNHNV, CDR2 YYDKDF (reference sequence). V lost 4 bases to trimming and J lost 9 bases, with 16 bases between them. This clonotype was counted ten times or more. Arm-PCR of CDR3 regions and iRepertoire HTBI primers were used to build TCR beta libraries. In TCRdb, the multiplex PCR reads were re-called with MiXCR into one record per CDR3 protein. The table includes some 490,000 distinct CDR3 sequences, more than 10% detected once. These data were also reused for a study on T cells in Graves' hyperthyroidism and ophthalmopathy. From that paper: Initially, a first-round RT-PCR of the TCR CDR3 employed the HTBI primer set.

V is TRBV15 and J is TRBJ2-1; D is possibly TRBD1 or TRBD2 (5 bases each). The sample was peripheral blood mononuclear cells (PBMCs), taken at new diagnosis, from a patient treated with antithyroid drugs. The clonotype comes from a woman in her twenties or thirties with Graves disease. The CDR3 nucleotides read TGTGCCACCAGCAAAGAAGTTCCAGGGAGTGAGCAGTTCTTC. Residues: CATSKEVPGSEQFF.